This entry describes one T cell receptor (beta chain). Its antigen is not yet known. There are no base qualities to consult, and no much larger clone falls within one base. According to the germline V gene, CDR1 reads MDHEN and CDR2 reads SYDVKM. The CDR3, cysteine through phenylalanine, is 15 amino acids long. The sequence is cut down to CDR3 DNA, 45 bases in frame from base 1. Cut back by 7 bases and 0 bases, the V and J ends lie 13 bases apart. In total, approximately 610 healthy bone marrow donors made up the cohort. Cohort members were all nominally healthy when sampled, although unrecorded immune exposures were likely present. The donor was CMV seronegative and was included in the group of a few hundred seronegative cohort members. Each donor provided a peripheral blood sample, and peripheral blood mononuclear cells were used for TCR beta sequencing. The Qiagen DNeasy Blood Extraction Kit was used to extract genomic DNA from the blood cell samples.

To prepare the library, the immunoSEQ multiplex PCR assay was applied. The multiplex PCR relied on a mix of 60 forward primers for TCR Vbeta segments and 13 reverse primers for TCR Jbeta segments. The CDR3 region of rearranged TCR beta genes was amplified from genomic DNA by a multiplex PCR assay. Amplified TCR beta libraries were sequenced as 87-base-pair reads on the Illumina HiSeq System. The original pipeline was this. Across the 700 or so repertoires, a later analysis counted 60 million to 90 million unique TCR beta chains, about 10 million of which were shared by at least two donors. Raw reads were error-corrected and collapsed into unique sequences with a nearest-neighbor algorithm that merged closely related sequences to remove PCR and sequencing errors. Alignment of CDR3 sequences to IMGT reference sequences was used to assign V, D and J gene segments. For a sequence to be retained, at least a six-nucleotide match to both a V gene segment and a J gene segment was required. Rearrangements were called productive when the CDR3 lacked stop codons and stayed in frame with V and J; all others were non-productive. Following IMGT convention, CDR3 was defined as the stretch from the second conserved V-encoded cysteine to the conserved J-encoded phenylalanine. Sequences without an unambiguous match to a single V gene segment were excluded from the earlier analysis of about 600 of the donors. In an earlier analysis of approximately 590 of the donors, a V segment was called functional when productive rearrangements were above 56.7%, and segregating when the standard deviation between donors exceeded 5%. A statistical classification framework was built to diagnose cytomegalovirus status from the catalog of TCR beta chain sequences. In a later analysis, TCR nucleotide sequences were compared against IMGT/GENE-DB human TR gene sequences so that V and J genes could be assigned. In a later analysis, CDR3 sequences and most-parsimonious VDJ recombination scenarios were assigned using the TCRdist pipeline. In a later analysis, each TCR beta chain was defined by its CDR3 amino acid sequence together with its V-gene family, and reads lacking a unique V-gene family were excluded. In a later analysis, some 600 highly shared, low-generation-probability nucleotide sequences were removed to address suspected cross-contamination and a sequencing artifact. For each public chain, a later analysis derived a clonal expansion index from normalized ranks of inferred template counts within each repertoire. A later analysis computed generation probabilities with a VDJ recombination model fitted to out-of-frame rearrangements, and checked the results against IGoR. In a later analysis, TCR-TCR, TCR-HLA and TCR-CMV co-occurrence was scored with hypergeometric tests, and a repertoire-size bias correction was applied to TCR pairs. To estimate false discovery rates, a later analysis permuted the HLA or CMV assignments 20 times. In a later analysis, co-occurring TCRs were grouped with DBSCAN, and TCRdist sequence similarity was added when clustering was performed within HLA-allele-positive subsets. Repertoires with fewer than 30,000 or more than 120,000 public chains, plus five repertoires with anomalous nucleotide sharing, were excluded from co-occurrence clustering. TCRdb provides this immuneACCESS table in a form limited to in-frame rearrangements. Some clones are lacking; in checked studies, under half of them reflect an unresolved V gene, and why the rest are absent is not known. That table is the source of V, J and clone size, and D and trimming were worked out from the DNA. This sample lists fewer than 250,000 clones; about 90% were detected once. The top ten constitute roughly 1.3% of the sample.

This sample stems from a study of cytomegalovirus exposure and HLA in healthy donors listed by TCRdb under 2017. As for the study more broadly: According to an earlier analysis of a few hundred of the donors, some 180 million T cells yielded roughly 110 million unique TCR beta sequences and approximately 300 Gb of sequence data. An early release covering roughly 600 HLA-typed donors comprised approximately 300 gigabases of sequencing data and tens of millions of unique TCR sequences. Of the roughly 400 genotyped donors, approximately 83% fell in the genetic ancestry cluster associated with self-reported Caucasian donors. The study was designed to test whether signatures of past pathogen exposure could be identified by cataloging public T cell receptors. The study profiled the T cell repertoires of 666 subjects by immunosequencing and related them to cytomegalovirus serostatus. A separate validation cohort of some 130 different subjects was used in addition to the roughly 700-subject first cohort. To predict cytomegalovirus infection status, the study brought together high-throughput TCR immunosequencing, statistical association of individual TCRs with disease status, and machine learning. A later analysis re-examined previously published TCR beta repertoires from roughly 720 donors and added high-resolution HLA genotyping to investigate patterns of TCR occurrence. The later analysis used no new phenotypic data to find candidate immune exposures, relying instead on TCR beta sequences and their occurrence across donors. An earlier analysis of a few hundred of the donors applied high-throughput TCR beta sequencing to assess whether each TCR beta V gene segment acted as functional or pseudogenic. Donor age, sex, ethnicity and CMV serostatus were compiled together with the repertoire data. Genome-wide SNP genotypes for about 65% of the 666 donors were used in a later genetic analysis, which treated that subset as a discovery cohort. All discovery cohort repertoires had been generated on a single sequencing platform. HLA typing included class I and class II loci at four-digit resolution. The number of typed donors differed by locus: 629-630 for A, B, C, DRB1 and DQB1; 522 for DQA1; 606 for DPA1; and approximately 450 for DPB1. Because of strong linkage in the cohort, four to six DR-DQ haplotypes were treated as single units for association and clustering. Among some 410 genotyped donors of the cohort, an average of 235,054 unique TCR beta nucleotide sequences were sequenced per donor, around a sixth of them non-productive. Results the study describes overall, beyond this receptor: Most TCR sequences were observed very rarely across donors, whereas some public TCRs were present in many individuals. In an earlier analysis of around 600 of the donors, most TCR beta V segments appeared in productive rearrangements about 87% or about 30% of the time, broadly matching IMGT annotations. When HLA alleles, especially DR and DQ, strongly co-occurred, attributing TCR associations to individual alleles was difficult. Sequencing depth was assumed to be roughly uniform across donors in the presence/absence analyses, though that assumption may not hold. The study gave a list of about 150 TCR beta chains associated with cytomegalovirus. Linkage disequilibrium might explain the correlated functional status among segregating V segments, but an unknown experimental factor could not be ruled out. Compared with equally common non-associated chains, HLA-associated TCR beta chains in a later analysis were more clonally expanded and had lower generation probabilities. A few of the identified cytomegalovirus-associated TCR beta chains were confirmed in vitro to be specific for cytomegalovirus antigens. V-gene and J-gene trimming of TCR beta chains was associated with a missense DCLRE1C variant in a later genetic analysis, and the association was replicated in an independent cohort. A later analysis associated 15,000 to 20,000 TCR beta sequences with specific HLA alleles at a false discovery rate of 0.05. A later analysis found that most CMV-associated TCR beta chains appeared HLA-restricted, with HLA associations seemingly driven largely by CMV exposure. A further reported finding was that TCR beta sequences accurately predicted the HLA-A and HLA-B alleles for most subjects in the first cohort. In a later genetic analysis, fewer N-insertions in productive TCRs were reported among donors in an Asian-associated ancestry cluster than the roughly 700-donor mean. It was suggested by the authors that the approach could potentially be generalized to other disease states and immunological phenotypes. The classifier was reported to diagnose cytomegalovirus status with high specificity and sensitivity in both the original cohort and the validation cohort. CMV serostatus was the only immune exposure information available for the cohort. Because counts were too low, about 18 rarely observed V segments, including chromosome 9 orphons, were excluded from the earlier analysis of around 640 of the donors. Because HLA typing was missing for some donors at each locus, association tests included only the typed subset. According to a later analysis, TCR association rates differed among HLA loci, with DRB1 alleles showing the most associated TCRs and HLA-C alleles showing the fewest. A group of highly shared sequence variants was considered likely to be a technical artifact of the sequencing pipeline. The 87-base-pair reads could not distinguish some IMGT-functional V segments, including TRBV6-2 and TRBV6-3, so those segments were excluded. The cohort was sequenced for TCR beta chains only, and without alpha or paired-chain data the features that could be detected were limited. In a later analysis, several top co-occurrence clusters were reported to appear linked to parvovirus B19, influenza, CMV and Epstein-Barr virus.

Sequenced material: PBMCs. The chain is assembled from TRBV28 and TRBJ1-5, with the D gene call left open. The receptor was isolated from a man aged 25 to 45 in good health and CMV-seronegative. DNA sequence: TGTGCCAGCACCCCCCGTAAAATTAGCAATCAGCCCCAGCATTTT. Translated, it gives CASTPRKISNQPQHF.